These 14 T cell receptor beta chains originate from one sample sequenced in a study of blood T cell repertoires in COVID-19 (dated by TCRdb to about 2020). Libraries were made using the immunoSEQ multiplex PCR assay. Sourced from immuneACCESS, this table was stored by TCRdb with only in-frame sequences that have V and J called. A share of the clones is absent; for the studies checked, an unresolved V gene accounts for under half, and the remainder has no known explanation. The sample profile shows some 300,000 clones; roughly nine tenths of them were found once. The leading ten clones occupy 3% to 5% of the sample. What was sequenced was PBMCs or T cells enriched from blood (not recorded which). These receptors all stem from a woman aged 25 to 39 who had been exposed to COVID-19.

The V gene is TRBV19, the J gene TRBJ1-2; no reliable D call. CDR1 and CDR2 (germline): LNHDA, SQIVND (reference sequence). The germline V and J ends were trimmed by 3 bases and 0 bases, with 11 bases remaining between them. The CDR3 contains 15 residues. This CDR3 is CASSMGGLPNYGYTF. CDR3 nucleotides: TGTGCCAGTAGTATGGGCGGACTACCTAACTATGGCTACACCTTC.

The CDR3 DNA follows: TGTGCCACCAGCAGAGGTAAACAGGGACGCAATCAGCCCCAGCATTTT. It yields the protein CATSRGKQGRNQPQHF. The chain joins TRBV15 to TRBJ1-5, with a possible D match to TRBD1 (6 bases). This CDR3 spans 16 amino acids. Germline values: CDR1 LNHNV, CDR2 YYDKDF (reference sequence). The V end was cut by 1 base, the J end by 2 bases, with 12 bases between.

The genes are TRBV27 and TRBJ2-4, with D unclear. The CDR3 contains 11 residues. With 2 bases removed from V and 15 bases from J, the gap between germline ends came to 11 bases. From germline, CDR1 is MNHEY and CDR2 SMNVEV (reference sequence). For the CDR3, the DNA is TGTGCCAGCAGTTTAGGGCCCATGTGGTACTTC. It encodes CASSLGPMWYF.

The chain uses TRBV25-1 and TRBJ1-2; tentatively, D is TRBD1 (5 bases). The germline V and J ends were trimmed by 2 bases and 5 bases, with 12 bases remaining between them. CDR1 is MGHDK, CDR2 SYGVNS, per germline. The CDR3 loop spans 14 amino acids. CDR3 bases: TGTGCCAGCAGTGAACCGGGACTGATATATGGCTACACCTTC. Translated, it gives CASSEPGLIYGYTF.

This clone has just one count. This chain links TRBV10-3 with TRBJ2-2; 11 nucleotides agree with TRBD1. Germline-derived CDR1 and CDR2 are ENHRY and SYGVKD. Trimming took 8 bases from V and 4 from J; bases not matched to a gene: 9. The CDR3 is 16 residues long. CDR3 sequence (DNA): TGTGCCATCTCAGGAGGACAGGGGGCGCCCACCGGGGAGCTGTTTTTT. Protein: CAISGGQGAPTGELFF.

The CDR3 loop is CASSLVTGRGYTF. CDR3 bases: TGCGCCAGCAGCTTGGTGACAGGGCGAGGCTACACCTTC. J is TRBJ1-2 and V is TRBV5-1; 7 bases match TRBD1. V dropped 0 bases and J dropped 8; count of bases not matched to a gene: 4. Germline assignment: CDR1 SGHRS and CDR2 YFSETQ. The CDR3 consists of 13 residues.

V usage is TRBV2 and J usage is TRBJ2-2, with 13 bases identical to TRBD2. Germline V CDR1 and CDR2: SNHLY, FYNNEI. J lost 0 bases, V lost 10 bases, and 5 bases had no gene match. This CDR3 region has 16 residues. CDR3 sequence: CAIRTSGGPNTGELFF. The CDR3, as DNA: TGTGCCATCAGGACTAGCGGGGGTCCGAACACCGGGGAGCTGTTTTTT.

The chain recombines TRBV6-2 or TRBV6-3 with TRBJ2-1; D gene uncertain. Trimming cost V 2 bases and J 4 bases, with 3 bases left between them. The CDR3 is 12 residues long. Germline V gives CDR1 MNHEY, CDR2 SVGEGT. The CDR3 nucleotides read TGTGCCAGCAGTTACGCGTACAATGAGCAGTTCTTC. It yields the protein CASSYAYNEQFF.

In this sample, this clone turned up once. This chain uses TRBV9 with TRBJ2-1; TRBD1 aligns across 8 bases. From germline, CDR1 is SGDLS and CDR2 YYNGEE. J gave up 6 bases and V 4 bases, and 3 bases lay outside the gene matches. CDR3 length equals 13 residues. The CDR3 here is CASSPTGGNEQFF. The DNA of the CDR3 is TGTGCCAGCAGCCCCACAGGGGGCAATGAGCAGTTCTTC.

DNA of the CDR3: TGTGCCAGCAGCCTATGGACTAGCGGGTTAGATACGCAGTATTTT. Translation: CASSLWTSGLDTQYF. V gene TRBV7-2 combines with J gene TRBJ2-3; 11 positions agree with TRBD2. The ends lost 5 bases at V and 5 bases at J; junction bases unmatched: 6. Germline V gene sequence: CDR1 SGHTA, CDR2 FQGNSA. The CDR3 covers 15 residues.

The rearrangement uses TRBV18 and TRBJ1-2; 8 nucleotides agree with TRBD1. This CDR3 contains 14 residues. V was clipped by 2 bases and J by 8 bases; unmatched bases: 7. CDR1 is KGHSH and CDR2 is LQKENI in the germline V gene. CDR3 DNA: TGTGCCAGCTCACCAGCGACAGGGGCAGGCGGCTACACCTTC. This encodes CASSPATGAGGYTF.

The genes are TRBV12-3 or TRBV12-4 and TRBJ1-4; D may be TRBD1 (6 bases). The CDR3 runs to 13 residues. Trimming stripped 7 bases from V and 8 bases from J, with 14 bases between. The CDR3 DNA reads as TGTGCCAGCAAGGGGGGGGCGAGGGAAAAACTGTTTTTT. Its protein product is CASKGGAREKLFF.

On this clone itself: Other DNA sequences in this sample translate to the same CDR3. V usage is TRBV19 and J usage is TRBJ1-5, with D perhaps matching TRBD1 (6 bases). This CDR3 has 13 residues. Germline V gene data show CDR1 as LNHDA and CDR2 as SQIVND (reference sequence). Trimming left V 1 base short and J 7 bases short, with 8 bases between. As DNA, the CDR3 is TGTGCCAGTAGTATAGCGGGGGGCCAGCCCCAGCATTTT. Residues: CASSIAGGQPQHF.

This clone was counted a single time. The rearrangement links TRBV4-3 to TRBJ1-2, with D possibly TRBD1 on 5 matching bases. The germline V and J ends were trimmed by 1 base and 7 bases, with 25 bases remaining between them. CDR3 length equals 18 residues. Germline V lookup: CDR1 LGHNA, CDR2 YSLEER. CDR3 sequence reads: CASSQAISTVGLSSGYTF. CDR3 bases: TGCGCCAGCAGCCAAGCCATTTCGACAGTGGGGCTTAGTAGTGGCTACACCTTC.